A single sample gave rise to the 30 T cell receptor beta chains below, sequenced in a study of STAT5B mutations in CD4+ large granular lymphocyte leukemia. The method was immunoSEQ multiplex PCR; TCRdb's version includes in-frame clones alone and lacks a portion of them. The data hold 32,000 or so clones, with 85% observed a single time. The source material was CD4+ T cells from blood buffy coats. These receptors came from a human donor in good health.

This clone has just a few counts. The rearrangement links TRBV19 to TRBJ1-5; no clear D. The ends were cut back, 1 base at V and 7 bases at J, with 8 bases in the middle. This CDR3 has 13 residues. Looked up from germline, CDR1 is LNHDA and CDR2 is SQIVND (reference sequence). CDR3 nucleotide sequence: TGTGCCAGTAGTATAGGGAGGGAGCAGCCCCAGCATTTT. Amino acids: CASSIGREQPQHF.

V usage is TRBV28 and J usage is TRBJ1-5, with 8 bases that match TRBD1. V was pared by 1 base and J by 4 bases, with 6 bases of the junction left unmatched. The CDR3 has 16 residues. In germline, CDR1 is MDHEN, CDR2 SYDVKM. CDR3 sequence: CASSLSVQGANQPQHF. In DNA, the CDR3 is TGTGCCAGCAGTTTATCCGTGCAGGGGGCAAATCAGCCCCAGCATTTT. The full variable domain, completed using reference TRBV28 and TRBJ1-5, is DVKVTQSSRYLVKRTGEKVFLECVQDMDHENMFWYRQDPGLGLRLIYFSYDVKMKEKGDIPEGYSVSREKKERFSLILESASTNQTSMYLCASSLSVQGANQPQHFGDGTRLSIL.

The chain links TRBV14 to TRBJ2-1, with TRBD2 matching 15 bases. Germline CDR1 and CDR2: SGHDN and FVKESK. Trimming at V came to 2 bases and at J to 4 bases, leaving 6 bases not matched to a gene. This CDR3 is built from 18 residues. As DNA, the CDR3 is TGTGCCAGCAGCCAAATCTTGGGGACTAGCGGGGGGTACAATGAGCAGTTCTTC. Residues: CASSQILGTSGGYNEQFF.

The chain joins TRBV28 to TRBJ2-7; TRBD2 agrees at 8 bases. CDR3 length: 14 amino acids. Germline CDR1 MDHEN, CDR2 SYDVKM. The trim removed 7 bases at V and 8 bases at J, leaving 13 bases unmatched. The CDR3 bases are TGTGCCAGCACCCGAGCGGGAGCACCCTCCCAGCAGTACTTC. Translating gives CASTRAGAPSQQYF.

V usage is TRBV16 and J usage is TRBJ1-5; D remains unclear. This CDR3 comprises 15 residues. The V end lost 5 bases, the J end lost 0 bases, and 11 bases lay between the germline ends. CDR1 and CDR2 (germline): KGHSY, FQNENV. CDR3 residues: CASSKGKYSNQPQHF. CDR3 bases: TGTGCCAGCAGCAAAGGGAAGTATAGCAATCAGCCCCAGCATTTT.

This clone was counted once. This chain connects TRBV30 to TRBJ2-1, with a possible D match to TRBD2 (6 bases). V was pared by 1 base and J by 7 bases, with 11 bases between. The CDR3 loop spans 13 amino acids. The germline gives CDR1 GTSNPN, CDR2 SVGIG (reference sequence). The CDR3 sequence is CAWSAGLSNEQFF. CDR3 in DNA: TGTGCCTGGAGTGCCGGACTAAGTAATGAGCAGTTCTTC.

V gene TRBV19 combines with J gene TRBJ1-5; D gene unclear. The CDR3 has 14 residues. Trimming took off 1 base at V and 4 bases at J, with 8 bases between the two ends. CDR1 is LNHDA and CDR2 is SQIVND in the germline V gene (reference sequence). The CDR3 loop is CASSIGQNNQPQHF. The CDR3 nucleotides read TGTGCCAGTAGTATAGGCCAGAATAATCAGCCCCAGCATTTT.

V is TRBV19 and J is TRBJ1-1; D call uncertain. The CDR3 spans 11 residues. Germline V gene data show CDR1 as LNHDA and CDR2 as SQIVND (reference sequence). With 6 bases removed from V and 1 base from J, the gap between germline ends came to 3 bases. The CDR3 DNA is TGTGCCAGTAGACAGAACACTGAAGCTTTCTTT. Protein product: CASRQNTEAFF.

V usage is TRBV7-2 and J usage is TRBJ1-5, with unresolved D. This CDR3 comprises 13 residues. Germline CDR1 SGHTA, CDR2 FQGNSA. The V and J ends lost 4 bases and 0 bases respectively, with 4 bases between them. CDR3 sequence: CASSSYSNQPQHF. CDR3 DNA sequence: TGTGCCAGCAGCTCTTATAGCAATCAGCCCCAGCATTTT.

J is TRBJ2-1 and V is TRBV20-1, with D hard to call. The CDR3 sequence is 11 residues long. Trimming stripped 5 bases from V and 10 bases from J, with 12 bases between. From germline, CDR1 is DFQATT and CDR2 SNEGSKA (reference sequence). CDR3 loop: CSALGPTEQFF. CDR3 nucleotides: TGCAGTGCTCTTGGACCCACCGAGCAGTTCTTC.

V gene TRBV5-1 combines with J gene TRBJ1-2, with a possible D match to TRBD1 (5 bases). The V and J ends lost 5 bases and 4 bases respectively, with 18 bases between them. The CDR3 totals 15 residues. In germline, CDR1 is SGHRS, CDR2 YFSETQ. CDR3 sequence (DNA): TGCGCCAGCAGATTGATACAAGGGGTCGCCTATGGCTACACCTTC. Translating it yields CASRLIQGVAYGYTF.

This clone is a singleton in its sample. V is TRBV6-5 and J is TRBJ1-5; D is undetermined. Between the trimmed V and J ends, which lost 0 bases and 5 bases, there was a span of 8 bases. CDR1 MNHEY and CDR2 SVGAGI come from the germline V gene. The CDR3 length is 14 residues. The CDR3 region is CASSYSLLDQPQHF. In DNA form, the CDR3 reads TGTGCCAGCAGTTACTCCTTACTAGATCAGCCCCAGCATTTT.

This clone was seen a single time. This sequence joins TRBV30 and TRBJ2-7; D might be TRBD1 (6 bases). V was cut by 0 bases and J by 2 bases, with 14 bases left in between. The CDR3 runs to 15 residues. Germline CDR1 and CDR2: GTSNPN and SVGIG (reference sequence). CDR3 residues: CAWSVGTTGPYEQYF. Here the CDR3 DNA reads TGTGCCTGGAGTGTAGGGACAACGGGTCCCTACGAGCAGTACTTC.

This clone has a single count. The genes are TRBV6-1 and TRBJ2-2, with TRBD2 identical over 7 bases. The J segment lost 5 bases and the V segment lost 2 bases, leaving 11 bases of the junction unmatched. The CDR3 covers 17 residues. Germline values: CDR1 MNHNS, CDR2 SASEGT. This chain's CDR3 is CASSESGGRERTGELFF. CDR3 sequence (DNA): TGTGCCAGCAGTGAATCGGGCGGGAGAGAAAGGACCGGGGAGCTGTTTTTT.

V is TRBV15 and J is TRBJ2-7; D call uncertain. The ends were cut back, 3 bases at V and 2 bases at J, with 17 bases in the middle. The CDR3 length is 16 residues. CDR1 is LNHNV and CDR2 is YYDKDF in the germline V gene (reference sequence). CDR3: CATSSPGEVEAYEQYF. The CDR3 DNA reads TGTGCCACCAGCAGCCCCGGTGAAGTAGAGGCCTACGAGCAGTACTTC.

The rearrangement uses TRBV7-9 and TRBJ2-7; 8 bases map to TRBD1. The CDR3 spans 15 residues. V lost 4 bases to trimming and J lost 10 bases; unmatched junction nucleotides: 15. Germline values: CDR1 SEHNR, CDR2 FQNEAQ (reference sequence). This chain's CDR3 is CASSSEVPGTGYQYF. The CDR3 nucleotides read TGTGCCAGCAGCTCAGAAGTACCCGGGACAGGATATCAGTACTTC.

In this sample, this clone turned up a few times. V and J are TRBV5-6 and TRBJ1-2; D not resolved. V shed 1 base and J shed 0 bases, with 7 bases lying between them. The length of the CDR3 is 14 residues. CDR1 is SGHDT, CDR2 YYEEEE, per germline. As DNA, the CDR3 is TGTGCCAGCAGCTTGCCCGGAGCTAACTATGGCTACACCTTC. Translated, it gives CASSLPGANYGYTF.

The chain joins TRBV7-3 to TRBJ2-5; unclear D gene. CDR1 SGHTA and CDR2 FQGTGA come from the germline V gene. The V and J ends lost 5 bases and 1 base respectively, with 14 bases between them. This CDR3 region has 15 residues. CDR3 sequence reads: CASSPLRVLQETQYF. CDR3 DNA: TGTGCCAGCAGCCCCCTCCGGGTGCTCCAAGAGACCCAGTACTTC. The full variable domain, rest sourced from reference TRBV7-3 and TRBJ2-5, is GAGVSQTPSNKVTEKGKYVELRCDPISGHTALYWYRQSLGQGPEFLIYFQGTGAADDSGLPNDRFFAVRPEGSVSTLKIQRTERGDSAVYLCASSPLRVLQETQYFGPGTRLLVL.

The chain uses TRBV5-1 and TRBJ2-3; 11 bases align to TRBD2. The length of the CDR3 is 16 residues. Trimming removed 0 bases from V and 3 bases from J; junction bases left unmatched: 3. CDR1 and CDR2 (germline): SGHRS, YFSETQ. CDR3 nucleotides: TGCGCCAGCAGCTTGGCCGGGACTAGCGGTACAGATACGCAGTATTTT. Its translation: CASSLAGTSGTDTQYF.

The CDR3 coding sequence is TGCGCCAGCAGCGGTGTAGCGGGACAGGTAGATACGCAGTATTTT. Its protein product is CASSGVAGQVDTQYF. The chain has TRBV5-1 and TRBJ2-3; TRBD1 or TRBD2 may be the D gene (8 bases each). CDR3 length: 15 residues. V was clipped by 4 bases and J by 5 bases, with 17 bases between them. Germline loops: CDR1 SGHRS, CDR2 YFSETQ.

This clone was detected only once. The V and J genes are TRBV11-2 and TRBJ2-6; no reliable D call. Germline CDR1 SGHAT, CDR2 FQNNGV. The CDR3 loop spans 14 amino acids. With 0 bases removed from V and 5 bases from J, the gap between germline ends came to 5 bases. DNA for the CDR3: TGTGCCAGCAGCTTAGACGGGCGGGCCAACGTCCTGACTTTC. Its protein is CASSLDGRANVLTF.

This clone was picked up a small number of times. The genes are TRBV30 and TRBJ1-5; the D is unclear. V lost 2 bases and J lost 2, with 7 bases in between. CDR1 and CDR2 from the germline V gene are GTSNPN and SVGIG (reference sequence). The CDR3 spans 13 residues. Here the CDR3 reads CAWSTVGNQPQHF. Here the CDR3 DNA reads TGTGCCTGGAGTACGGTGGGCAATCAGCCCCAGCATTTT.

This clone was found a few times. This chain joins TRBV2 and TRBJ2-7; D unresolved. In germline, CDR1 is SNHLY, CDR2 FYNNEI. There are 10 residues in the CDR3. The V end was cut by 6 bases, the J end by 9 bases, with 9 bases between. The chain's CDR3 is CASRLSVQYF. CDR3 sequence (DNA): TGTGCCAGCAGACTATCGGTGCAGTACTTC. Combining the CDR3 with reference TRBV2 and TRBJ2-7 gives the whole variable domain EPEVTQTPSHQVTQMGQEVILRCVPISNHLYFYWYRQILGQKVEFLVSFYNNEISEKSEIFDDQFSVERPDGSNFTLKIRSTKLEDSAMYFCASRLSVQYFGPGTRLTVT.

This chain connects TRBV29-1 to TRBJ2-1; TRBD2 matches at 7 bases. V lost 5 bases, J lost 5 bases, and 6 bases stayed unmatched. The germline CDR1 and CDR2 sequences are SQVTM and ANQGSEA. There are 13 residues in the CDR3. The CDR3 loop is CSVPVGGNNEQFF. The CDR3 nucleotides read TGCAGCGTTCCGGTCGGGGGGAACAATGAGCAGTTCTTC.

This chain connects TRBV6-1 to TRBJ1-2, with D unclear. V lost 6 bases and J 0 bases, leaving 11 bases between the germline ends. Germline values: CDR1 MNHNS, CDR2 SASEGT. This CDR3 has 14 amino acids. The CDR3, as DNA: TGTGCCAGCAGCCAGGCCTCCCCTAACTATGGCTACACCTTC. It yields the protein CASSQASPNYGYTF.

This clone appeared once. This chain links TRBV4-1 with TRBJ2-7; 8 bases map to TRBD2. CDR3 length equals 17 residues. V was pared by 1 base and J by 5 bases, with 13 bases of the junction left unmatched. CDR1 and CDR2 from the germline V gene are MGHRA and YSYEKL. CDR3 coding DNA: TGCGCCAGCAGCCAAGGACTAGCGCGAGGGGGGTCGAACGAGCAGTACTTC. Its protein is CASSQGLARGGSNEQYF.

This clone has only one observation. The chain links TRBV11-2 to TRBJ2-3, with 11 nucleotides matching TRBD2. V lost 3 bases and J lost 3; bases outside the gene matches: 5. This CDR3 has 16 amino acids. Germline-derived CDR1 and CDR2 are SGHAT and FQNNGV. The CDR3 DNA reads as TGTGCCAGCAGCTTTACTAGCGGGAGATCGACAGATACGCAGTATTTT. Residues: CASSFTSGRSTDTQYF.

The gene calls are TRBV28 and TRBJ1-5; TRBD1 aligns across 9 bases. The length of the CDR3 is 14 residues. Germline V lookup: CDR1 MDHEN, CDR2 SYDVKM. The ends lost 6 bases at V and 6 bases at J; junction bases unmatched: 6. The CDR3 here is CASRHRGRTQPQHF. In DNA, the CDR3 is TGTGCCAGCAGACACAGGGGGCGGACTCAGCCCCAGCATTTT.

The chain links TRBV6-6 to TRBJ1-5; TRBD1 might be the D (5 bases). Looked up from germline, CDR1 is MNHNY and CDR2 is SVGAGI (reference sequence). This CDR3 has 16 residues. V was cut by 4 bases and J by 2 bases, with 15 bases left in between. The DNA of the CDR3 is TGTGCCAGCAGTTTGTTGGGGGGTTACGGCAATCAGCCCCAGCATTTT. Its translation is CASSLLGGYGNQPQHF.

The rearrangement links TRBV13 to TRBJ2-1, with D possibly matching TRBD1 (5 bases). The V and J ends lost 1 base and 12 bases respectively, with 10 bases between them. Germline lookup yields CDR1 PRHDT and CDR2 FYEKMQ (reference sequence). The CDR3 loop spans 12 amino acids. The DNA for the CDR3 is TGTGCCAGCAGCTTAGTGTCAGGGCGGCAGTTCTTC. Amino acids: CASSLVSGRQFF. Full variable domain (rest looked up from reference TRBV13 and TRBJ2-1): AAGVIQSPRHLIKEKRETATLKCYPIPRHDTVYWYQQGPGQDPQFLISFYEKMQSDKGSIPDRFSAQQFSDYHSELNMSSLELGDSALYFCASSLVSGRQFFGPGTRLTVL.